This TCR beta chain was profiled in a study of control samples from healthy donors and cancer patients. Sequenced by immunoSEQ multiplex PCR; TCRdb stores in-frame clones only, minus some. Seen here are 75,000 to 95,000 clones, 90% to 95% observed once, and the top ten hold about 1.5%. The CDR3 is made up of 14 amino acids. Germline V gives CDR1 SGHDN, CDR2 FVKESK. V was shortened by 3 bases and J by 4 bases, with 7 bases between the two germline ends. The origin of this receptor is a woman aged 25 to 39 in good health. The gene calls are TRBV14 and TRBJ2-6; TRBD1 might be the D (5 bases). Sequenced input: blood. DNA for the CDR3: TGTGCCAGCAGCCAGAGACAGGGGGCCAACGTCCTGACTTTC. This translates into CASSQRQGANVLTF.